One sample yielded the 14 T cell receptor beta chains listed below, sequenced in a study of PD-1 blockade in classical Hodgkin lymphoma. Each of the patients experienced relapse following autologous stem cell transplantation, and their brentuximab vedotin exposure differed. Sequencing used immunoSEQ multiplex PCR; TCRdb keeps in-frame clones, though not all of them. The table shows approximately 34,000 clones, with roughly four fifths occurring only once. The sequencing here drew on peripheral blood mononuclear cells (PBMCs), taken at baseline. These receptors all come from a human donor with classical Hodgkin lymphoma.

In DNA form, the CDR3 reads TGTGCCAGCTCACCGTCGACAGCGAACTATGGCTACACCTTC. Amino acid sequence: CASSPSTANYGYTF. The rearrangement uses TRBV18 and TRBJ1-2; tentative D call: TRBD1 (5 bases). In germline, CDR1 is KGHSH, CDR2 LQKENI. The V gene lost 3 bases and the J gene lost 2 bases, with 10 bases spanning the gap. The CDR3 runs to 14 residues. Full variable domain (rest looked up from reference TRBV18 and TRBJ1-2): NAGVMQNPRHLVRRRGQEARLRCSPMKGHSHVYWYRQLPEEGLKFMVYLQKENIIDESGMPKERFSAEFPKEGPSILRIQQVVRGDSAAYFCASSPSTANYGYTFGSGTRLTVV.

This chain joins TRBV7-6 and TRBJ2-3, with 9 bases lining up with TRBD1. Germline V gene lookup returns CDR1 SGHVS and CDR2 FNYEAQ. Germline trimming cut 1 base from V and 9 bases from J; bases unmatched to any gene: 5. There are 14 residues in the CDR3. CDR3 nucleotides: TGTGCCAGCAGCTTAGACAGGGGGCAAGTAACGCAGTATTTT. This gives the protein CASSLDRGQVTQYF.

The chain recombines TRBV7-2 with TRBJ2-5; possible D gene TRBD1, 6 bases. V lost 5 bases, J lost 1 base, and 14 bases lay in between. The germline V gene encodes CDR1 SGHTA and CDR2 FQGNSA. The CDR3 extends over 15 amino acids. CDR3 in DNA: TGTGCCAGCAGCGCACTGCAGGGGCCCCAAGAGACCCAGTACTTC. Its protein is CASSALQGPQETQYF. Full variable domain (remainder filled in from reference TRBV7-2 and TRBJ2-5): GAGVSQSPSNKVTEKGKDVELRCDPISGHTALYWYRQSLGQGLEFLIYFQGNSAPDKSGLPSDRFSAERTGGSVSTLTIQRTQQEDSAVYLCASSALQGPQETQYFGPGTRLLVL.

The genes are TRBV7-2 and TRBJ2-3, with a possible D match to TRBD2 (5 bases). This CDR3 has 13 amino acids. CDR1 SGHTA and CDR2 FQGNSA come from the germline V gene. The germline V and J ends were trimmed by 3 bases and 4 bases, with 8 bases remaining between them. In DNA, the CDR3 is TGTGCCAGCAGCTTTAGCGCCTCAGATACGCAGTATTTT. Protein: CASSFSASDTQYF.

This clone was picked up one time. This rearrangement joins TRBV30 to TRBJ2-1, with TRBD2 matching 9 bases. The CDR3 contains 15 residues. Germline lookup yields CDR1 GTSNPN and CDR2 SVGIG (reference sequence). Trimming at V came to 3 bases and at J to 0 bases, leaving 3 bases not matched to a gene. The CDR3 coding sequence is TGTGCCTGGAGCATTAGCGGGGGCTCCTACAATGAGCAGTTCTTC. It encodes CAWSISGGSYNEQFF.

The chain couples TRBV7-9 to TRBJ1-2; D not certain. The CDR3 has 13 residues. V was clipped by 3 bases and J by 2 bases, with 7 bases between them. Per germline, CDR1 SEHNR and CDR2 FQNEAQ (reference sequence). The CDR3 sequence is CASSLASNYGYTF. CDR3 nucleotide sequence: TGTGCCAGCAGCTTGGCCAGCAACTATGGCTACACCTTC.

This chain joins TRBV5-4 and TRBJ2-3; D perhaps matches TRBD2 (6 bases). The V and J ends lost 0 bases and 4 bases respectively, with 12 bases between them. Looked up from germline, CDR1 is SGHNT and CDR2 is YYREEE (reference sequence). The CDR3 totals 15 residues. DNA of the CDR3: TGTGCCAGCAGCTTGGACATCTCGGGGGCAGATACGCAGTATTTT. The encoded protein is CASSLDISGADTQYF.

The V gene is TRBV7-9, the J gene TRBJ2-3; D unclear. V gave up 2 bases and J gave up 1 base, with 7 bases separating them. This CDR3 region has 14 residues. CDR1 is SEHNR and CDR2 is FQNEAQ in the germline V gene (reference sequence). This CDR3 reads CASSLSLGTDTQYF. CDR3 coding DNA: TGTGCCAGCAGCTTAAGTCTTGGCACAGATACGCAGTATTTT. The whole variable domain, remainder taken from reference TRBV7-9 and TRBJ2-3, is DTGVSQNPRHKITKRGQNVTFRCDPISEHNRLYWYRQTLGQGPEFLTYFQNEAQLEKSRLLSDRFSAERPKGSFSTLEIQRTEQGDSAMYLCASSLSLGTDTQYFGPGTRLTVL.

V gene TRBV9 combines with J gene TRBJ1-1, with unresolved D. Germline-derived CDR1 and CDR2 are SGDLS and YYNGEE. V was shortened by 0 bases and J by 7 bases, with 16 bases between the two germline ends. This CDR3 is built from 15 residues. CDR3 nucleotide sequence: TGTGCCAGCAGCGTAGCTTCAGGTAGAAAAAGTGAAGCTTTCTTT. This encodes CASSVASGRKSEAFF.

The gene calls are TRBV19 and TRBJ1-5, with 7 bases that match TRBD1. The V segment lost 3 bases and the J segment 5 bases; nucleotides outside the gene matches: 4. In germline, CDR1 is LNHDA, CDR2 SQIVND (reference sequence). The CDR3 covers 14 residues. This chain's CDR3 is CASSIQGVDQPQHF. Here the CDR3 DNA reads TGTGCCAGTAGTATTCAGGGGGTAGATCAGCCCCAGCATTTT.

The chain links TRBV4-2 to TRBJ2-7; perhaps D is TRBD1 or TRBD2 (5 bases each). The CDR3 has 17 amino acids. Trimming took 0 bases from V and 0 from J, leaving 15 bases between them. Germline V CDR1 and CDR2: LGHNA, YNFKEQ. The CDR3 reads CASSQEGAGAFSYEQYF. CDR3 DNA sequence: TGTGCCAGCAGCCAAGAAGGGGCCGGGGCCTTCTCCTACGAGCAGTACTTC.

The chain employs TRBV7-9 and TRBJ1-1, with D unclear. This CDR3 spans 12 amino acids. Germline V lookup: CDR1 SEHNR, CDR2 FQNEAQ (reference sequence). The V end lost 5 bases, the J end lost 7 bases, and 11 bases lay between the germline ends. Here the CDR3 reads CASSPTMDEAFF. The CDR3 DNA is TGTGCCAGCAGCCCGACCATGGATGAAGCTTTCTTT.

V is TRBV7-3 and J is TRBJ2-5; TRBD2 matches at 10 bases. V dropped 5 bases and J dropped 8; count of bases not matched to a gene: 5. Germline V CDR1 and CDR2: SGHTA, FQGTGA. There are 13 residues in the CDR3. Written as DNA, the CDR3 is TGTGCCAGCAGCCCACGGACTAGCGGTACCCAGTACTTC. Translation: CASSPRTSGTQYF.

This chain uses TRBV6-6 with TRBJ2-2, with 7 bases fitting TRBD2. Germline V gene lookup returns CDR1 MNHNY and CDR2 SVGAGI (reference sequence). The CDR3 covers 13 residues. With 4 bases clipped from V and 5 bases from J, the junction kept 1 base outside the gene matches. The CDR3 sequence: CASSLGGTGELFF. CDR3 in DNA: TGTGCCAGCAGTTTGGGGGGGACCGGGGAGCTGTTTTTT.